These 4 T cell receptor beta chains share one sample of origin, sequenced in a study of blood T cell repertoires in COVID-19. The table came from immunoSEQ multiplex PCR; TCRdb's copy has only in-frame clones and leaves some out. The table includes over 95,000 clones, more than 80% detected once. Input material: peripheral blood. The receptor source for this set is a human donor in a cohort sampled during active COVID-19.

The chain couples TRBV29-1 to TRBJ2-7; D is unclear. The CDR3 length is 13 residues. Germline CDR1 reads SQVTM; CDR2 reads ANQGSEA. With 0 bases removed from V and 0 bases from J, the gap between germline ends came to 6 bases. The CDR3 nucleotides are TGCAGCGTTGAAGAATATAACTCCTACGAGCAGTACTTC. This translates into CSVEEYNSYEQYF.

The chain has TRBV6-6 and TRBJ2-3, with D maybe TRBD1 (6 bases). Germline CDR1 reads MNHNY; CDR2 reads SVGAGI (reference sequence). The V gene lost 5 bases and the J gene lost 2 bases, with 20 bases spanning the gap. The CDR3 sequence is 17 residues long. The CDR3 nucleotides are TGTGCCAGCAGTCCCAGTAACAGGGTTAGTGTCACAGATACGCAGTATTTT. Protein sequence: CASSPSNRVSVTDTQYF.

The chain is built from TRBV5-6 and TRBJ2-3, with TRBD2 as a possible D gene (5 bases). There are 16 residues in the CDR3. V lost 0 bases to trimming and J lost 1 base, with 12 bases between them. Germline V gene data show CDR1 as SGHDT and CDR2 as YYEEEE. CDR3 protein: CASSLGLALRTDTQYF. The DNA of the CDR3 is TGTGCCAGCAGCTTGGGGCTAGCACTTCGCACAGATACGCAGTATTTT.

This sequence joins TRBV18 and TRBJ1-1, with unresolved D. From germline, CDR1 is KGHSH and CDR2 LQKENI. V was shortened by 2 bases and J by 2 bases, with 15 bases between the two germline ends. The CDR3 covers 16 residues. The CDR3 region has the DNA TGTGCCAGCTCACCAAGGGAGACACAGCCAAACACTGAAGCTTTCTTT. As protein: CASSPRETQPNTEAFF. The whole variable domain, remainder taken from reference TRBV18 and TRBJ1-1, is NAGVMQNPRHLVRRRGQEARLRCSPMKGHSHVYWYRQLPEEGLKFMVYLQKENIIDESGMPKERFSAEFPKEGPSILRIQQVVRGDSAAYFCASSPRETQPNTEAFFGQGTRLTVV.